The 30 T cell receptor beta chains presented below share a single source sample, sequenced in a study of long-term antiretroviral therapy in people with HIV. immunoSEQ v3.0 was run at survey level. TCRdb keeps only in-frame clones here, not all; method: immunoSEQ multiplex PCR. Of 20,000 to 30,000 clones detected, about 86% appear once; the ten largest clones hold approximately 4.8%. This specimen consisted of unsorted PBMCs, obtained 3 years after starting antiretroviral therapy. These receptors came from a man younger than 30 with HIV.

The chain combines TRBV19 with TRBJ1-4; D call uncertain. Deletions cut 1 base from V and 4 bases from J, with 10 bases between. The CDR3 is 15 residues long. CDR1 is LNHDA and CDR2 is SQIVND in the germline V gene (reference sequence). The CDR3 is CASSIGGYLNEKLFF. The CDR3 DNA follows: TGTGCCAGTAGTATAGGAGGCTACCTTAATGAAAAACTGTTTTTT. Together with reference TRBV19 and TRBJ1-4, the CDR3 gives the full variable domain: DGGITQSPKYLFRKEGQNVTLSCEQNLNHDAMYWYRQDPGQGLRLIYYSQIVNDFQKGDIAEGYSVSREKKESFPLTVTSAQKNPTAFYLCASSIGGYLNEKLFFGSGTQLSVL.

The rearrangement joins TRBV29-1 to TRBJ2-3, with D unresolved. CDR3 length: 17 amino acids. Germline V CDR1 and CDR2: SQVTM, ANQGSEA. V was cut by 5 bases and J by 0 bases, with 21 bases left in between. The CDR3 DNA is TGCAGCGTTTTAAGGCCGGCCACTATCTCTAGCACAGATACGCAGTATTTT. It encodes CSVLRPATISSTDTQYF.

Turning to this clone: The identical CDR3 is also encoded by other nucleotide sequences in the sample. V usage is TRBV7-9 and J usage is TRBJ2-4; the match to TRBD2 covers 7 bases. Germline V CDR1 and CDR2: SEHNR, FQNEAQ (reference sequence). The CDR3 sequence is 16 residues long. Unmatched junction bases numbered 4, after V lost 1 base and J lost 1 base. Written as DNA, the CDR3 is TGTGCCAGCAGCTTAGGGGGGGGACTGGCCAAAAACATTCAGTACTTC. It specifies CASSLGGGLAKNIQYF.

This chain joins TRBV6-1 and TRBJ2-7; D is ambiguous. Per germline, CDR1 MNHNS and CDR2 SASEGT. V lost 1 base and J lost 5, with 9 bases in between. The CDR3 runs to 13 residues. The CDR3 reads CASSEVEAHEQYV. The CDR3 nucleotides are TGTGCCAGCAGTGAAGTTGAGGCCCACGAGCAGTACGTC.

CDR3 residues: CASSYSHSYNSPLHF. For the CDR3, the DNA is TGTGCCAGCAGTTACTCCCACTCCTATAATTCACCCCTCCACTTT. This chain links TRBV6-6 with TRBJ1-6, with D uncertain. V was pared by 0 bases and J by 0 bases, with 3 bases between. This CDR3 comprises 15 residues. Germline CDR1 MNHNY, CDR2 SVGAGI (reference sequence).

This chain joins TRBV27 and TRBJ1-2; D possibly corresponds to TRBD1 (5 bases). With 4 bases removed from V and 0 bases from J, the gap between germline ends came to 18 bases. The germline gives CDR1 MNHEY, CDR2 SMNVEV (reference sequence). The CDR3 extends over 17 amino acids. CDR3 nucleotide sequence: TGTGCCAGCAGTTCCACAGGATATACTGTTACTAACTATGGCTACACCTTC. Translation gives CASSSTGYTVTNYGYTF.

V gene TRBV6-5 combines with J gene TRBJ1-2; no clear D gene. The germline V gene encodes CDR1 MNHEY and CDR2 SVGAGI. The V and J ends lost 1 base and 4 bases respectively, with 13 bases between them. The CDR3 extends over 15 amino acids. The CDR3 here is CASSYYPGLAYGYTF. The CDR3 DNA reads as TGTGCCAGCAGTTACTATCCAGGCTTGGCCTATGGCTACACCTTC.

This clone has just a few counts. V and J are TRBV14 and TRBJ1-2, with D perhaps matching TRBD1 (5 bases). Germline V gene lookup returns CDR1 SGHDN and CDR2 FVKESK. The CDR3 loop spans 15 amino acids. V lost 4 bases, J lost 8 bases, and 20 bases lay in between. The CDR3 loop reads CASSLKSRALEGYTF. The CDR3 region has the DNA TGTGCCAGCAGCCTCAAATCCAGGGCTTTAGAGGGCTACACCTTC.

The gene calls are TRBV4-2 and TRBJ2-6; D not certain. Trimming removed 0 bases from V and 4 bases from J, with 10 bases in between. Per the germline V gene, CDR1 is LGHNA and CDR2 is YNFKEQ. The CDR3 contains 16 residues. The CDR3, as DNA: TGTGCCAGCAGCCAAGAGTCCGGGTCCGGGGCCAACGTCCTGACTTTC. It is translated as CASSQESGSGANVLTF.

This clone is judged medium-sized. V is TRBV28 and J is TRBJ2-2; D may correspond to TRBD1 or TRBD2 (6 bases each). Germline CDR1 and CDR2: MDHEN and SYDVKM. The V end was cut by 8 bases, the J end by 5 bases, with 12 bases between. This CDR3 is 13 amino acids long. The CDR3, as DNA: TGTGCCAGCGGGGGGCGAGGGACCGGGGAGCTGTTTTTT. Protein: CASGGRGTGELFF.

The V gene is TRBV5-1, the J gene TRBJ2-2; 7 nucleotides line up with TRBD1. CDR1 and CDR2 (germline): SGHRS, YFSETQ. The CDR3 totals 13 residues. Trimming took 2 bases from V and 9 from J; bases not matched to a gene: 4. CDR3 in DNA: TGCGCCAGCAGCTTTGACAGGGTCCGGGAGCTGTTTTTT. Its translation: CASSFDRVRELFF. Full variable domain (rest looked up from reference TRBV5-1 and TRBJ2-2): KAGVTQTPRYLIKTRGQQVTLSCSPISGHRSVSWYQQTPGQGLQFLFEYFSETQRNKGNFPGRFSGRQFSNSRSEMNVSTLELGDSALYLCASSFDRVRELFFGEGSRLTVL.

The chain employs TRBV10-2 and TRBJ1-4; weak D call: TRBD1 (6 bases). V shed 7 bases and J shed 2 bases, with 11 bases lying between them. This CDR3 region has 14 residues. CDR1 and CDR2 (germline): WSHSY, SAAADI. The CDR3 reads CASIPQGTNEKLFF. The CDR3 DNA reads as TGCGCCAGCATCCCACAGGGTACTAATGAAAAACTGTTTTTT.

This rearrangement joins TRBV28 to TRBJ2-7, with no clear D. Germline CDR1 is MDHEN and CDR2 is SYDVKM. V was clipped by 6 bases and J by 6 bases, with 15 bases between them. The CDR3 contains 13 residues. As DNA, the CDR3 is TGTGCCAGCAGCCCGGCCGACCTGGGCGAGCAGTACGTC. Translation: CASSPADLGEQYV.

The CDR3 loop is CASRNRSKHPSSYEQYF. The CDR3 DNA reads as TGTGCCAGCAGAAACAGGTCGAAACATCCTAGCTCCTACGAGCAGTACTTC. This rearrangement joins TRBV27 to TRBJ2-7, with D possibly being TRBD1 (5 bases). The germline V gene has CDR1 MNHEY and CDR2 SMNVEV (reference sequence). The CDR3 runs 17 residues. Trimming shortened V by 6 bases and J by 0 bases, and 21 bases separated the two germline ends.

This chain links TRBV6-6 with TRBJ1-3, with D unclear. This CDR3 spans 16 amino acids. Trimming stripped 5 bases from V and 0 bases from J, with 14 bases between. Germline CDR1 reads MNHNY; CDR2 reads SVGAGI (reference sequence). CDR3 in DNA: TGTGCCAGCAGTAGGGTGAGGGTAGACTCTGGAAACACCATATATTTT. Translated, it gives CASSRVRVDSGNTIYF.

The chain combines TRBV4-1 with TRBJ1-6; 10 bases are a match to TRBD1. The V gene's germline CDR1 is MGHRA and CDR2 YSYEKL. This CDR3 is built from 18 residues. Trimming took 0 bases from V and 8 from J; bases not matched to a gene: 10. The CDR3 region is CASSQDRDRGTYDSPLHF. The DNA for the CDR3 is TGCGCCAGCAGCCAAGATAGGGACAGGGGAACATACGATTCACCCCTCCACTTT.

This clone was seen a few times. The CDR3 sequence is CASSLGTATNYGYTF. The CDR3 DNA follows: TGCGCCAGCAGCTTGGGAACAGCCACTAACTATGGCTACACCTTC. The chain links TRBV5-1 to TRBJ1-2; D ambiguous. V shed 0 bases and J shed 0 bases, with 9 bases lying between them. CDR1 SGHRS and CDR2 YFSETQ come from the germline V gene. The CDR3 runs 15 residues.

This chain links TRBV7-8 with TRBJ1-5, with D tentatively TRBD1 (5 bases). V lost 2 bases, J lost 0 bases, and 8 bases lay in between. Germline V CDR1 and CDR2: SGHVS, FQNEAQ. This CDR3 is built from 15 residues. The CDR3 region is CASSLFGGSNQPQHF. The CDR3 DNA reads as TGTGCCAGCAGCTTATTTGGGGGTAGCAATCAGCCCCAGCATTTT.

The chain employs TRBV30 and TRBJ2-3, with 8 bases identical to TRBD2. Germline-derived CDR1 and CDR2 are GTSNPN and SVGIG (reference sequence). Unmatched junction bases numbered 13, after V lost 3 bases and J lost 5 bases. The CDR3 runs to 16 residues. CDR3 sequence (DNA): TGTGCCTGGAGATCTAAGCGGGGGACGATCAGAGATACGCAGTATTTT. Translated: CAWRSKRGTIRDTQYF.

The rearrangement uses TRBV7-9 and TRBJ2-3; TRBD1 or TRBD2 may be the D gene (5 bases each). Germline CDR1 and CDR2: SEHNR and FQNEAQ (reference sequence). Trimming took off 1 base at V and 2 bases at J, with 13 bases between the two ends. CDR3 length equals 16 residues. The CDR3 spells CASSLDEGLSTDTQYF. The CDR3 nucleotides are TGTGCCAGCAGCTTAGATGAGGGGCTATCCACAGATACGCAGTATTTT.

This clone appeared a few times. The chain joins TRBV4-2 to TRBJ2-7; 9 bases map to TRBD1. This CDR3 is built from 13 residues. Germline-derived CDR1 and CDR2 are LGHNA and YNFKEQ. V shed 4 bases, J shed 6 bases, and the junction held 4 bases outside the gene matches. The DNA of the CDR3 is TGTGCCAGCAGCCTAGGACAGGGGAGCGAGCAGTACGTC. The encoded protein is CASSLGQGSEQYV.

The V and J genes are TRBV6-6 and TRBJ2-7, with TRBD2 matching over 7 bases. CDR3 length equals 13 residues. Germline lookup yields CDR1 MNHNY and CDR2 SVGAGI (reference sequence). V shed 10 bases, J shed 3 bases, and the junction held 9 bases outside the gene matches. The CDR3 region is CATSGTTLYEQYF. The CDR3 DNA is TGTGCCACCTCCGGGACTACTCTCTACGAGCAGTACTTC.

The chain couples TRBV28 to TRBJ2-2, with 7 bases fitting TRBD1. Trimming took 6 bases from V and 0 from J; bases not matched to a gene: 4. This CDR3 has 15 residues. Germline values: CDR1 MDHEN, CDR2 SYDVKM. The CDR3 sequence is CASRLQGSNTGELFF. CDR3 coding DNA: TGTGCCAGCAGATTACAGGGGTCGAACACCGGGGAGCTGTTTTTT.

The rearrangement joins TRBV19 to TRBJ2-2, with 10 nucleotides matching TRBD1. The CDR3 contains 16 residues. Unmatched junction bases numbered 11, after V lost 6 bases and J lost 7 bases. Germline values: CDR1 LNHDA, CDR2 SQIVND (reference sequence). CDR3 sequence: CASRPPTDRGGGELFF. DNA for the CDR3: TGTGCCAGTAGGCCCCCTACGGACAGGGGGGGCGGGGAGCTGTTTTTT.

The table lists this clone with a few counts. DNA for the CDR3: TGTGCCAGCAGTGAACTTCCCCATGGGGCCAACGTCCTGACTTTC. This sequence encodes CASSELPHGANVLTF. V is TRBV6-1 and J is TRBJ2-6; no firm D call. Trimming stripped 2 bases from V and 3 bases from J, with 8 bases between. CDR1 is MNHNS and CDR2 is SASEGT in the germline V gene. The length of the CDR3 is 15 residues.

The J gene is TRBJ2-1, the V gene TRBV10-3, with TRBD2 matching 11 bases. The length of the CDR3 is 18 residues. Germline V gene sequence: CDR1 ENHRY, CDR2 SYGVKD. J lost 8 bases, V lost 0 bases, and 12 bases had no gene match. The DNA for the CDR3 is TGTGCCATCAGTGAGTCGCCGACTAGCGGGGTAAGGAGGCATGAGCAGTTCTTC. Translating it yields CAISESPTSGVRRHEQFF.

The chain has TRBV18 and TRBJ1-3; tentatively, D is TRBD1 (6 bases). Per germline, CDR1 KGHSH and CDR2 LQKENI. V lost 0 bases, J lost 4 bases, and 13 bases lay in between. The CDR3 runs 16 residues. The CDR3 reads CASSPPGGPGGNTIYF. The CDR3 bases are TGTGCCAGCTCACCACCTGGGGGCCCAGGCGGAAACACCATATATTTT.

The chain uses TRBV29-1 and TRBJ2-5; D not certain. Per germline, CDR1 SQVTM and CDR2 ANQGSEA. The CDR3 has 12 residues. V shed 3 bases and J shed 1 base, with 6 bases lying between them. The CDR3 is CSVDRTQETQYF. Written as DNA, the CDR3 is TGCAGCGTTGACAGAACCCAAGAGACCCAGTACTTC.

This chain uses TRBV28 with TRBJ2-3, with D unclear. The V gene lost 1 base and the J gene lost 3 bases, with 8 bases spanning the gap. The CDR3 sequence is 14 residues long. CDR1 is MDHEN, CDR2 SYDVKM, per germline. For the CDR3, the DNA is TGTGCCAGCAGTTTATCTCCAAGGACAGATACGCAGTATTTT. Translating gives CASSLSPRTDTQYF.

The chain uses TRBV7-2 and TRBJ1-2; D remains ambiguous. Germline assignment: CDR1 SGHTA and CDR2 FQGNSA. This CDR3 comprises 15 residues. Trimming took off 4 bases at V and 4 bases at J, with 16 bases between the two ends. The CDR3 sequence: CASSSGFNYPYGYTF. The CDR3 coding sequence is TGTGCCAGCAGCTCCGGGTTCAACTACCCCTATGGCTACACCTTC.